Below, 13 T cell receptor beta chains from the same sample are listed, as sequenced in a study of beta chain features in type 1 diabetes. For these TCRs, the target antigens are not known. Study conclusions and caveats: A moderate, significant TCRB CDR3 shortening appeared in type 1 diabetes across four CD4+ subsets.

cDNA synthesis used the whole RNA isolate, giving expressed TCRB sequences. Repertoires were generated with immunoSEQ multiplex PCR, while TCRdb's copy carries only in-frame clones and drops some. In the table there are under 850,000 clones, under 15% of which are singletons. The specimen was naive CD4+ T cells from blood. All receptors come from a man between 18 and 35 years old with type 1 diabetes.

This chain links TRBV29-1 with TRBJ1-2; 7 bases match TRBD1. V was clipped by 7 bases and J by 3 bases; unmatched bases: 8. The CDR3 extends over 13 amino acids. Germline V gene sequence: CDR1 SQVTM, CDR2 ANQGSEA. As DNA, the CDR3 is TGCAGCGCCCAGACAGGGAGCGACTATGGCTACACCTTC. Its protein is CSAQTGSDYGYTF.

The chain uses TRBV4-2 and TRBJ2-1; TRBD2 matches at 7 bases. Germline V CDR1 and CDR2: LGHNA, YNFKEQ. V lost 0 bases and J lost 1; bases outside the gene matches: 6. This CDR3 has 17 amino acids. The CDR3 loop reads CASSQDDRGGSYNEQFF. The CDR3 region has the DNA TGTGCCAGCAGCCAAGATGATCGGGGAGGGTCCTACAATGAGCAGTTCTTC.

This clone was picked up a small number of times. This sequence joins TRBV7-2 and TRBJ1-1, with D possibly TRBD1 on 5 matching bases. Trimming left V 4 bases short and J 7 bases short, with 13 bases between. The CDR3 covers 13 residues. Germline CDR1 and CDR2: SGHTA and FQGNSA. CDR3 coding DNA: TGTGCCAGCAGCTCAAGCCTAAGGGGTGAAGCTTTCTTT. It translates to CASSSSLRGEAFF.

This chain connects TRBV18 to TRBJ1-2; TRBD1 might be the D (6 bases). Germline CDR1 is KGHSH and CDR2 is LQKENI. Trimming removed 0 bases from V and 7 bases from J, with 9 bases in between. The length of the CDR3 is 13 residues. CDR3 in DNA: TGTGCCAGCTCACCACCGGCAGGGGTTGGCTACACCTTC. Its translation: CASSPPAGVGYTF.

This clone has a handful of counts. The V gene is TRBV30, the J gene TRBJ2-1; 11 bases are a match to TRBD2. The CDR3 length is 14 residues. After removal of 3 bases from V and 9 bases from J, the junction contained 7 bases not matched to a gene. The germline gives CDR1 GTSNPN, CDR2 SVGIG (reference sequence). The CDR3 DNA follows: TGTGCCTGGAGGTTAGCGGGGGGGCTAAGTGAGCAGTTCTTC. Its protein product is CAWRLAGGLSEQFF.

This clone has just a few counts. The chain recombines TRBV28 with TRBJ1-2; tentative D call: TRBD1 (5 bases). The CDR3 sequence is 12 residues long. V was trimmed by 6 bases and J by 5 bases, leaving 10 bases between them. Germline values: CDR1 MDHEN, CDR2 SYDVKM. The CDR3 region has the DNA TGTGCCAGCAGCAGGGTCCGATATGGCTACACCTTC. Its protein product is CASSRVRYGYTF.

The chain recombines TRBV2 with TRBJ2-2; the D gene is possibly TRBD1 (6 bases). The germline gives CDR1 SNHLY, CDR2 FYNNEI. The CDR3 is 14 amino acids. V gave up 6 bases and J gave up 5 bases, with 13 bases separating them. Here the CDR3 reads CASRAQGYTGELFF. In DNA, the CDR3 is TGTGCCAGCAGAGCCCAGGGGTATACCGGGGAGCTGTTTTTT.

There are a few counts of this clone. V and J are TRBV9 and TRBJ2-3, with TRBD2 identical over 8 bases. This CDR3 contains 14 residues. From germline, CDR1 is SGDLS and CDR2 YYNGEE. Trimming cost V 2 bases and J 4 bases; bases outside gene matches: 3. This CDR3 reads CASSVRGGPDTQYF. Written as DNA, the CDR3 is TGTGCCAGCAGCGTTCGGGGGGGCCCAGATACGCAGTATTTT.

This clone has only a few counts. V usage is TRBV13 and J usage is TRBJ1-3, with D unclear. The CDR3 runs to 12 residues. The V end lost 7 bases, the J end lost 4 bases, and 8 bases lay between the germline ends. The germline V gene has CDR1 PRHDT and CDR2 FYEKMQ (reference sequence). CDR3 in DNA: TGTGCCAGCACCTTGACCGGAAACACCATATATTTT. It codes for CASTLTGNTIYF.

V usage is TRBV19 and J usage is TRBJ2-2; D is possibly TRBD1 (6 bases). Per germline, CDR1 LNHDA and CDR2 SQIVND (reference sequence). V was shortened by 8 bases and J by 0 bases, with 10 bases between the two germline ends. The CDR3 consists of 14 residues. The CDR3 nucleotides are TGTGCCAGTTCCGGGACAACGAACACCGGGGAGCTGTTTTTT. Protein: CASSGTTNTGELFF.

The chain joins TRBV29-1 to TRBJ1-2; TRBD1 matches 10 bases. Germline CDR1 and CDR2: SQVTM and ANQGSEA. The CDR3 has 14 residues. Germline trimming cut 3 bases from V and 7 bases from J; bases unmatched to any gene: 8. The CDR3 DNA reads TGCAGCGTTGACGGGGACAGGGGCTCCGGTGGCTACACCTTC. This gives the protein CSVDGDRGSGGYTF.

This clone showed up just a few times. The CDR3 sequence is CASSRGRWYGYTF. CDR3 nucleotides: TGTGCCAGCAGCCGCGGGCGGTGGTATGGCTACACCTTC. The chain is built from TRBV7-6 and TRBJ1-2, with D uncertain. Trimming removed 5 bases at V and 5 bases at J, with 12 bases between. CDR3 length: 13 amino acids. The germline gives CDR1 SGHVS, CDR2 FNYEAQ.

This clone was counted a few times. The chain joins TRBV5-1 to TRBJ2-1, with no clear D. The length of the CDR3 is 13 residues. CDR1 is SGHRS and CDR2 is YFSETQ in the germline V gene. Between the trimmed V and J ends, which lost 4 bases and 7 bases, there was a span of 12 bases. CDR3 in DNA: TGCGCCAGCAGCCCCCCGAGTACAAATGAGCAGTTCTTC. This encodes CASSPPSTNEQFF.